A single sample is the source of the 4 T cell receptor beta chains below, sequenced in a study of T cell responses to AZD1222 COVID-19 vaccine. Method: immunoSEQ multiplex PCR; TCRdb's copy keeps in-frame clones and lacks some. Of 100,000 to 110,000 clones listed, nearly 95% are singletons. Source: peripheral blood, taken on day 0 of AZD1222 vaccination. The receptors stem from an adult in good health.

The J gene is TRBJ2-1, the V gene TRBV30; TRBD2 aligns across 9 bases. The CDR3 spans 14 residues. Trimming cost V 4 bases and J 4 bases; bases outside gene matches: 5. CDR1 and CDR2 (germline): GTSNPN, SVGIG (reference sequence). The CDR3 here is CAWTSSGVYNEQFF. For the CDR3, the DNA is TGTGCCTGGACCTCTAGCGGGGTTTACAATGAGCAGTTCTTC.

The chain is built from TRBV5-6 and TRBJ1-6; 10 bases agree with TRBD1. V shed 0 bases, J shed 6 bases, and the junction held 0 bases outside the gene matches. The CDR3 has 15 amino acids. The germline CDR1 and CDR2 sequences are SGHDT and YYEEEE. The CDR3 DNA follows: TGTGCCAGCAGCTTGGGGGACAGGGGTAATTCACCCCTCCACTTT. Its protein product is CASSLGDRGNSPLHF.

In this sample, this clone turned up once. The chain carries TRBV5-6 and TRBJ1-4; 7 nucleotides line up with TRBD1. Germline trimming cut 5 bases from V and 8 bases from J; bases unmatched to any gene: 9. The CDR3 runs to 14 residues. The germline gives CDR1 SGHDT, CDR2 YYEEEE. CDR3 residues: CASRRQGLEEKLFF. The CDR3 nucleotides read TGTGCCAGCAGACGACAGGGATTGGAGGAAAAACTGTTTTTT.

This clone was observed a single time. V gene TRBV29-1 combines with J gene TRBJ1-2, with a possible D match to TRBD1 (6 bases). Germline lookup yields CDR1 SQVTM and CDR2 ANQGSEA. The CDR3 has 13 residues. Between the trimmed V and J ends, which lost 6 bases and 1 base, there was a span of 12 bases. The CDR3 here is CSVPGVRNYGYTF. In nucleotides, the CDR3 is TGCAGCGTACCAGGGGTCCGTAACTATGGCTACACCTTC.